This TCR beta chain is drawn from a study of cytomegalovirus exposure and HLA in healthy donors. Germline V gene sequence: CDR1 LGHNA, CDR2 YSLEER. The CDR3 has 17 amino acids. Germline trimming cut 0 bases from V and 0 bases from J; bases unmatched to any gene: 6. Donors likely had unrecorded immune exposures despite being nominally healthy when sampled. A multiplex PCR was run with 60 Vbeta primers and 13 Jbeta primers. Some clones are missing from TCRdb's copy, which holds only in-frame ones; the method was immunoSEQ multiplex PCR. This table has approximately 100,000 clones, about 74% appearing once. Whole-study findings and limits: An analysis was carried out later, and it reportedly showed fewer N-insertions in an Asian-associated ancestry cluster than the approximately 710-donor mean.

Regarding this clone: The antigen is undetermined.

The V and J genes are TRBV4-3 and TRBJ1-2, with 8 bases fitting TRBD1. The source is a woman younger than 35 in good health and CMV-seropositive. Specimen: PBMCs. The CDR3 is CASSQDLAGGANYGYTF. The CDR3 region has the DNA TGCGCCAGCAGCCAAGATCTGGCAGGGGGCGCTAACTATGGCTACACCTTC.